These 8 T cell receptor beta chains came from one sample sequenced in a study of CD8+CD57+ T cells in acquired aplastic anemia. CDR3 and TCR beta VDJ profiling relied on a genomic DNA template. TCRdb reprocessed the reads via MiXCR and lists one record per CDR3 protein. The table has a few hundred thousand distinct CDR3 sequences, roughly 82% seen once. Patients selected for sequencing had displayed CD8+CD57+ cell expansion by flow cytometry. Sequenced input: sorted CD4+, CD8+, or CD8+CD57+ T cells (not recorded which) from PBMCs. Receptor source: a human donor with aplastic anemia.

This rearrangement joins TRBV7-8 to TRBJ1-2; unclear D gene. CDR3 length equals 15 residues. V dropped 1 base and J dropped 14 bases, with 23 bases sitting between them. Germline CDR1 and CDR2: SGHVS and FQNEAQ. The CDR3 nucleotides are TGTGCCAGCAGCTTAGTTGGCTACCGCGAGTATGGCAAAACCTTC. It translates to CASSLVGYREYGKTF.

This clonotype was detected only a few times. The rearrangement links TRBV2 to TRBJ2-7; D call uncertain. With the DNA end fitting TRBJ2-3 better, the J assignment may be wrong. The length of the CDR3 is 13 residues. From germline, CDR1 is SNHLY and CDR2 FYNNEI. The CDR3 DNA is TGTGCCAGCAGCCATAGAGGCGCGGAGCAGCAGTATTTT. This gives the protein CASSHRGAEQQYF.

The chain couples TRBV7-2 to TRBJ2-6, with no clear D. Trimming took off 0 bases at V and 16 bases at J, with 22 bases between the two ends. Germline V lookup: CDR1 SGHTA, CDR2 FQGNSA. This CDR3 comprises 16 residues. In DNA, the CDR3 is TGTGCCAGCAGCTTAGCGGGAAGCTACGATGCGCAGTATCTGACTTTC. It encodes CASSLAGSYDAQYLTF. Using reference TRBV7-2 and TRBJ2-6 for the parts outside the CDR3, the full variable domain is GAGVSQSPSNKVTEKGKDVELRCDPISGHTALYWYRQSLGQGLEFLIYFQGNSAPDKSGLPSDRFSAERTGGSVSTLTIQRTQQEDSAVYLCASSLAGSYDAQYLTFGAGSRLTVL.

The chain has TRBV5-8 and TRBJ2-1; 7 bases fit TRBD2. This CDR3 is 13 amino acids long. Germline loops: CDR1 SGHTS, CDR2 YDEGEE. The V segment lost 2 bases and the J segment 8 bases; nucleotides outside the gene matches: 4. The CDR3 sequence is CASSLSGIHEQFF. For the CDR3, the DNA is TGTGCCAGCAGCTTAAGCGGGATCCATGAGCAGTTCTTC.

The CDR3 DNA is TGTGCGGGGGGTGGAAATGGTAAGGATGAGCAGTACTTC. This gives the protein CAGGGNGKDEQYF. This chain joins TRBV25-1 and TRBJ2-1; D may be TRBD2 (6 bases). The J call is uncertain, as TRBJ2-7 better fits the DNA end. There are 13 residues in the CDR3. Per germline, CDR1 MGHDK and CDR2 SYGVNS.

The rearrangement links TRBV2 to TRBJ2-1, with D possibly called TRBD1 or TRBD2 (6 bases each). The CDR3 covers 15 residues. The V gene lost 6 bases and the J gene lost 8 bases, with 20 bases spanning the gap. Germline V gives CDR1 SNHLY, CDR2 FYNNEI. The CDR3 here is CASRDGGRPRDEQFF. CDR3 bases: TGTGCCAGCAGGGACGGGGGCAGGCCGAGGGATGAGCAGTTCTTC. The entire variable domain, with the rest obtained from reference TRBV2 and TRBJ2-1, is as follows: EPEVTQTPSHQVTQMGQEVILRCVPISNHLYFYWYRQILGQKVEFLVSFYNNEISEKSEIFDDQFSVERPDGSNFTLKIRSTKLEDSAMYFCASRDGGRPRDEQFFGPGTRLTVL.

There are many counts of this clonotype. The chain recombines TRBV7-9 with TRBJ2-3, with 12 bases identical to TRBD2. This CDR3 spans 15 amino acids. Germline values: CDR1 SEHNR, CDR2 FQNEAQ (reference sequence). J lost 7 bases, V lost 5 bases, and 7 bases had no gene match. In nucleotides, the CDR3 is TGTGCCAGCAGCGCCCGACTAGCGGGAGAACATACGCAGTATTTT. The encoded protein is CASSARLAGEHTQYF. The full variable domain, completed using reference TRBV7-9 and TRBJ2-3, is DTGVSQNPRHKITKRGQNVTFRCDPISEHNRLYWYRQTLGQGPEFLTYFQNEAQLEKSRLLSDRFSAERPKGSFSTLEIQRTEQGDSAMYLCASSARLAGEHTQYFGPGTRLTVL.

This rearrangement joins TRBV7-2 to TRBJ2-1; possibly TRBD2 for D (6 bases). This CDR3 has 14 amino acids. V was pared by 7 bases and J by 3 bases, with 13 bases between. Germline CDR1 SGHTA, CDR2 FQGNSA. CDR3 protein: CASITRGVYNEQFF. DNA of the CDR3: TGTGCCAGCATAACTCGCGGGGTCTACAATGAGCAGTTCTTC.